This section outlines one T cell receptor (beta chain) sequence together with its context. Its target is unknown. The read ends 3 residues early relative to the CDR3; the germline J gene fills the gap. These data originate in a study of T cell clonality in common variable immunodeficiency. TCRdb keeps only in-frame clones here, not all; method: immunoSEQ multiplex PCR. The repertoire consists of tens of thousands of clones, none detected only once. Study conclusions and caveats: Shared TCRbeta clones were fewer between CVID subjects than controls. Fewer deletions and N-nucleotide insertions were reportedly seen in common variable immunodeficiency TCR beta sequences.

CDR1 is LNHDA, CDR2 SQIVND, per germline (reference sequence). Trimming pared 6 bases from V and 0 bases from J, leaving 9 bases between. The CDR3 length is 14 residues. The sequence derives from a human donor with common variable immunodeficiency. The sequenced sample consisted of peripheral blood mononuclear cells. The chain links TRBV19 to TRBJ1-5; D is uncertain. CDR3 DNA (partial): TGTGCCAGTAGGTTTGTAAATAGCAATCAGCCC. It translates to CASRFVNSNQP. The full CDR3 sequence reads CASRFVNSNQPQHF.